These 28 T cell receptor beta chains came from one sample sequenced in a study of blood T cells in healthy people across ages. A second PCR of roughly 7 to 11 cycles used a sample-barcoded 5' primer and a J-beta primer mix. Using its own MiXCR run on the 5' RACE reads, TCRdb lists one record per CDR3 protein. The table lists about 1,800,000 distinct CDR3 sequences, roughly 27% of them singletons. Material for sequencing was blood. Receptors originate from a woman in her twenties or thirties in good health.

The V gene is TRBV11-2, the J gene TRBJ2-1; the D gene is possibly TRBD2 (5 bases). The V end was cut by 0 bases, the J end by 7 bases, with 16 bases between. CDR1 and CDR2 from the germline V gene are SGHAT and FQNNGV. This CDR3 contains 16 residues. DNA for the CDR3: TGTGCCAGCAGCTTAGAGTGGAGTGGACTTCTTAATGAGCAGTTCTTC. Its translation: CASSLEWSGLLNEQFF.

The chain carries TRBV27 and TRBJ2-2; a possible D gene is TRBD2 (7 bases). There are 14 residues in the CDR3. In germline, CDR1 is MNHEY, CDR2 SMNVEV (reference sequence). V was pared by 9 bases and J by 3 bases, with 14 bases between. The CDR3 spells CASRGGGYTGELFF. CDR3 coding DNA: TGTGCCAGTAGGGGGGGAGGATACACCGGGGAGCTGTTTTTT.

In its sample, this clonotype was seen a few times. V and J are TRBV27 and TRBJ1-5; D is perhaps TRBD1 (6 bases). V lost 5 bases, J lost 0 bases, and 14 bases lay in between. The CDR3 consists of 16 residues. Germline V CDR1 and CDR2: MNHEY, SMNVEV (reference sequence). CDR3 loop: CASSPRQAYSNQPQHF. CDR3 DNA: TGTGCCAGCAGTCCACGACAGGCCTATAGCAATCAGCCCCAGCATTTT.

In its sample, this clonotype was seen a few times. The chain employs TRBV7-9 and TRBJ2-2; D gene unclear. The length of the CDR3 is 13 residues. CDR1 and CDR2 (germline): SEHNR, FQNEAQ (reference sequence). Trimming shortened V by 7 bases and J by 10 bases, and 16 bases separated the two germline ends. The CDR3 region is CASTEPIPEELFF. CDR3 nucleotide sequence: TGTGCCAGCACCGAACCTATTCCCGAGGAGCTGTTTTTT.

This clonotype appeared a few times. V usage is TRBV7-2 and J usage is TRBJ2-7, with TRBD1 matching 8 bases. CDR3 size: 12 residues. V shed 6 bases, J shed 5 bases, and the junction held 3 bases outside the gene matches. The germline CDR1 and CDR2 sequences are SGHTA and FQGNSA. CDR3 region: CASRAGGDEQYF. Here the CDR3 DNA reads TGTGCCAGCAGAGCAGGGGGCGACGAGCAGTACTTC.

This clonotype was seen repeatedly, ten times or more. The rearrangement uses TRBV2 and TRBJ2-6, with D possibly matching TRBD1 (5 bases). The CDR3 length is 15 residues. V was clipped by 7 bases and J by 0 bases, with 10 bases between them. From germline, CDR1 is SNHLY and CDR2 FYNNEI. This CDR3 is CASISQGSGANVLTF. The DNA for the CDR3 is TGTGCCAGCATTTCCCAGGGCTCTGGGGCCAACGTCCTGACTTTC.

This clonotype was found a few times. The V and J genes are TRBV7-2 and TRBJ1-5, with D tentatively TRBD1 (5 bases). There are 15 residues in the CDR3. Germline CDR1 reads SGHTA; CDR2 reads FQGNSA. V was cut by 4 bases and J by 5 bases, with 15 bases left in between. The chain's CDR3 is CASSSKSSGYQPQHF. The CDR3 bases are TGTGCCAGCAGCTCGAAGAGCTCAGGGTATCAGCCCCAGCATTTT.

J is TRBJ1-5 and V is TRBV4-2; D uncertain. Trimming stripped 1 base from V and 3 bases from J, with 10 bases between. This CDR3 comprises 15 residues. Germline CDR1 is LGHNA and CDR2 is YNFKEQ. This chain's CDR3 is CASSQVEPNNQPQHF. DNA of the CDR3: TGTGCCAGCAGCCAAGTAGAGCCCAACAATCAGCCCCAGCATTTT.

This clonotype was observed many times. The CDR3 coding sequence is TGTGCCAGCAGCTTAGATGGCGGTTACTACGAGCAGTACTTC. It yields the protein CASSLDGGYYEQYF. This chain connects TRBV7-2 to TRBJ2-7; D gene ambiguous. Germline lookup yields CDR1 SGHTA and CDR2 FQGNSA. Trimming cost V 1 base and J 3 bases, with 10 bases left between them. The CDR3 is 14 residues long.

The chain joins TRBV29-1 to TRBJ2-5; no clear D gene. CDR1 SQVTM and CDR2 ANQGSEA come from the germline V gene. V lost 1 base to trimming and J lost 5 bases, with 17 bases between them. The CDR3 has 15 amino acids. CDR3 in amino acids: CSVEVAPRPLETQYF. The CDR3 DNA sequence: TGCAGCGTTGAAGTGGCCCCTAGGCCGTTGGAGACCCAGTACTTC.

This clonotype occurred a few times. J is TRBJ2-2 and V is TRBV6-5, with 7 bases fitting TRBD2. The germline gives CDR1 MNHEY, CDR2 SVGAGI. The CDR3 contains 13 residues. Losses at the gene ends were 6 bases for V and 7 bases for J; bases not matched to a gene: 5. The CDR3 spells CASSPSGGGELFF. The CDR3 coding sequence is TGTGCCAGCAGCCCATCGGGGGGCGGGGAGCTGTTTTTT.

This clonotype came up a few times. The genes are TRBV29-1 and TRBJ2-1; maybe TRBD2 (5 bases). The J call is doubtful: the DNA matches TRBJ2-7 better. The CDR3 totals 15 residues. CDR1 is SQVTM, CDR2 ANQGSEA, per germline. The DNA of the CDR3 is TGCAGCGTTGAAGCGGGAAAGAGCTCCTACAATGAGCAGTACTTC. Its protein product is CSVEAGKSSYNEQYF.

The chain couples TRBV15 to TRBJ1-2, with unresolved D. The germline V gene encodes CDR1 LNHNV and CDR2 YYDKDF (reference sequence). V lost 1 base and J lost 7, with 7 bases in between. CDR3 length: 12 amino acids. CDR3 protein: CATSRGTGGYTF. The CDR3 bases are TGTGCCACCAGCAGAGGAACGGGTGGCTACACCTTC.

This clonotype was detected ten times or more. Here the CDR3 DNA reads TGTGCCATCAGGGGGGATAGGGCCTATGGCTACACCTTC. This codes for CAIRGDRAYGYTF. The chain carries TRBV10-3 and TRBJ1-2, with D tentatively TRBD1 (5 bases). Germline V gives CDR1 ENHRY, CDR2 SYGVKD. The CDR3 loop spans 13 amino acids. The V end lost 6 bases, the J end lost 4 bases, and 12 bases lay between the germline ends.

This clonotype was recorded many times. The CDR3 reads CSARRSGSYEQYF. In nucleotides, the CDR3 is TGCAGTGCTAGACGTAGTGGTTCCTACGAGCAGTACTTC. V usage is TRBV20-1 and J usage is TRBJ2-7; D is undetermined. Looked up from germline, CDR1 is DFQATT and CDR2 is SNEGSKA (reference sequence). Trimming removed 2 bases at V and 1 base at J, with 9 bases between. The CDR3 runs 13 residues.

The chain couples TRBV20-1 to TRBJ2-7, with 14 bases that match TRBD2. This CDR3 has 15 residues. V was pared by 6 bases and J by 7 bases, with 11 bases of the junction left unmatched. CDR1 and CDR2 (germline): DFQATT, SNEGSKA (reference sequence). The CDR3 region is CSATRTSGRTREQYF. The CDR3 bases are TGCAGTGCCACCAGGACTAGCGGGAGGACCAGGGAGCAGTACTTC.

The rearrangement links TRBV20-1 to TRBJ1-6; D is undetermined. The length of the CDR3 is 16 residues. V lost 1 base and J lost 0, with 10 bases in between. Per the germline V gene, CDR1 is DFQATT and CDR2 is SNEGSKA (reference sequence). DNA of the CDR3: TGCAGTGCTAGAGGTCAAACGAGCTCCTATAATTCACCCCTCCACTTT. It specifies CSARGQTSSYNSPLHF.

This chain uses TRBV5-4 with TRBJ1-1, with TRBD1 matching 9 bases. The J segment lost 1 base and the V segment lost 3 bases, leaving 7 bases of the junction unmatched. CDR1 and CDR2 (germline): SGHNT, YYREEE (reference sequence). This CDR3 is built from 16 residues. This chain's CDR3 is CASSSGQGGPNTEAFF. DNA of the CDR3: TGTGCCAGCAGCTCGGGACAGGGCGGACCGAACACTGAAGCTTTCTTT.

The chain recombines TRBV20-1 with TRBJ1-4; TRBD1 agrees at 11 bases. The CDR3 has 14 residues. Per the germline V gene, CDR1 is DFQATT and CDR2 is SNEGSKA (reference sequence). V lost 5 bases, J lost 8 bases, and 7 bases stayed unmatched. The CDR3 region is CSALPGTGGEKLFF. DNA for the CDR3: TGCAGTGCTCTTCCCGGGACAGGGGGAGAAAAACTGTTTTTT.

The CDR3 reads CAIRERKIDTQYF. The CDR3 DNA reads as TGTGCCATCAGGGAACGGAAGATAGATACGCAGTATTTT. V gene TRBV10-3 combines with J gene TRBJ2-3; no clear D gene. The V end lost 6 bases, the J end lost 5 bases, and 12 bases lay between the germline ends. The germline gives CDR1 ENHRY, CDR2 SYGVKD. This CDR3 spans 13 amino acids.

The chain carries TRBV9 and TRBJ1-6, with D maybe TRBD1 (5 bases). Germline V gene data show CDR1 as SGDLS and CDR2 as YYNGEE. This CDR3 contains 13 residues. V was clipped by 2 bases and J by 11 bases, with 11 bases between them. CDR3 residues: CASSVGEGAPLHF. CDR3 sequence (DNA): TGTGCCAGCAGCGTGGGGGAAGGGGCACCCCTCCACTTT.

This sequence joins TRBV30 and TRBJ1-2; D is perhaps TRBD1 (5 bases). Between the trimmed V and J ends, which lost 7 bases and 5 bases, there was a span of 17 bases. Germline CDR1 and CDR2: GTSNPN and SVGIG (reference sequence). The CDR3 sequence is 13 residues long. The CDR3 nucleotides read TGTGCCTACGTGAGGGGTTCCGAATATGGCTACACCTTC. As protein: CAYVRGSEYGYTF.

This clonotype came up many times. CDR3 loop: CSARAAYNEQFF. CDR3 nucleotide sequence: TGCAGTGCTAGAGCAGCATACAATGAGCAGTTCTTC. The chain carries TRBV20-1 and TRBJ2-1; D is ambiguous. The V gene's germline CDR1 is DFQATT and CDR2 SNEGSKA (reference sequence). Trimming cost V 1 base and J 4 bases, with 5 bases left between them. The CDR3 is 12 amino acids.

In this sample, this clonotype turned up many times. This chain links TRBV28 with TRBJ2-5, with D perhaps matching TRBD1 or TRBD2 (5 bases each). V shed 6 bases and J shed 3 bases, with 11 bases lying between them. CDR1 is MDHEN, CDR2 SYDVKM, per germline. The CDR3 is made up of 13 amino acids. The CDR3 sequence is CASSGDDKETQYF. For the CDR3, the DNA is TGTGCCAGCAGCGGGGACGACAAAGAGACCCAGTACTTC.

At least ten counts were recorded for this clonotype. The V and J genes are TRBV5-1 and TRBJ2-1; 7 bases match TRBD2. V shed 0 bases, J shed 0 bases, and the junction held 6 bases outside the gene matches. This CDR3 region has 17 residues. CDR1 and CDR2 from the germline V gene are SGHRS and YFSETQ. CDR3 amino acids: CASSLAGAGVSYNEQFF. The CDR3 DNA reads as TGCGCCAGCAGCTTGGCCGGCGCGGGGGTCTCCTACAATGAGCAGTTCTTC.

A single count supports this clonotype. This rearrangement joins TRBV6-2 or TRBV6-3 to TRBJ2-1; 8 bases align to TRBD1. The CDR3 sequence is 14 residues long. V shed 6 bases, J shed 7 bases, and the junction held 8 bases outside the gene matches. Germline CDR1 is MNHEY and CDR2 is SVGEGT. DNA for the CDR3: TGTGCCAGCAGCCGCATTAACAGGGGGAATGAGCAGTTCTTC. It is translated as CASSRINRGNEQFF.

The chain has TRBV20-1 and TRBJ2-1; 12 positions agree with TRBD2. The CDR3 sequence is 18 residues long. V shed 0 bases and J 0 bases; nucleotides not matched to a gene: 6. Looked up from germline, CDR1 is DFQATT and CDR2 is SNEGSKA (reference sequence). CDR3 DNA sequence: TGCAGTGCTAGAGATACTAGCGGGGGGTATAGCTCCTACAATGAGCAGTTCTTC. This encodes CSARDTSGGYSSYNEQFF.

The sample holds many counts of this clonotype. The chain recombines TRBV9 with TRBJ2-7, with D perhaps TRBD1 or TRBD2 (5 bases each). The CDR3 loop spans 14 amino acids. Germline values: CDR1 SGDLS, CDR2 YYNGEE. V dropped 0 bases and J dropped 2 bases, with 9 bases sitting between them. Here the CDR3 reads CASSVDEGPYEQYF. The CDR3 DNA reads as TGTGCCAGCAGCGTAGATGAGGGGCCCTACGAGCAGTACTTC.